This T cell receptor beta chain stems from a study of vaccination and CD4 T cells after COVID-19. Background on the study: Participants were vaccinated with two doses, given as either BNT162b2 or mRNA-1273 vaccine.

With 0 bases clipped from V and 10 bases from J, the junction kept 4 bases outside the gene matches. The CDR3 loop spans 15 amino acids. Germline assignment: CDR1 SGDLS and CDR2 YYNGEE. Treatment: approximately 10-day PBMC culture with coronavirus spike peptide pools or control peptides (ViraFEST assay). At the Johns Hopkins FTIC core, DNA taken from cultured CD4+ T cells was sequenced by way of the Oncomine TCR Beta short-read assay. MiXCR was run by TCRdb on the PCR reads, yielding one entry per CDR3 protein. Of around 16,000 distinct CDR3 sequences listed, 52% are singletons. In the case of this clonotype: Its target is not known.

The sequence was collected from a human donor who had recovered from COVID-19. V and J are TRBV9 and TRBJ1-6; 10 nucleotides match TRBD1. This material consisted of CD4+ T cells from blood, cultured in vitro, taken before SARS-CoV-2 vaccination. The CDR3 DNA reads TGTGCCAGCAGCGTAGGACAGGGGGCAAAATCACCCCTCCACTTT. It specifies CASSVGQGAKSPLHF.